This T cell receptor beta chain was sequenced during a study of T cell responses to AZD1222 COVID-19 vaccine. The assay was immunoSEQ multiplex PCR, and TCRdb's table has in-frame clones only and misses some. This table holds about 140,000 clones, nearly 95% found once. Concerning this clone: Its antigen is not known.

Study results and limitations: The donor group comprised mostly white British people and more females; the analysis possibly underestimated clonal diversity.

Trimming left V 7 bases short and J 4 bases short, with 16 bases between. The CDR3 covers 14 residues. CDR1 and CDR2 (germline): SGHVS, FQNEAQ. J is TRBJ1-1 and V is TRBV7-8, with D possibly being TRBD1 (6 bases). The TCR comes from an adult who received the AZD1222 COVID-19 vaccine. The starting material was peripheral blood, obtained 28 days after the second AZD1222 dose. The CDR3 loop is CASTRRLQGTEAFF. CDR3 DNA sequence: TGTGCCAGCACCCGGAGACTACAGGGCACTGAAGCTTTCTTT.